This T cell receptor beta chain originates from a study of brain T cells in children with intractable seizures. Points from the study as a whole: Only CDR3 sequence similarity suggested viral specificity, without known HCMV serostatus.

This table comes from immunoSEQ multiplex PCR, and its TCRdb copy is limited to in-frame clones, with some not included. The sample includes about 110,000 clones, roughly 94% of them seen just once. A word on this clone: Its antigen is unknown.

The input for sequencing was peripheral blood, taken at surgery. The receptor was isolated from a boy less than two years old with hemimegalencephaly and intractable seizures.

The CDR3 DNA is TGTGCCAGCAGCAGGAGACTAGCGGGAAGCACAGATACGCAGTATTTT. Protein product: CASSRRLAGSTDTQYF. The chain carries TRBV5-4 and TRBJ2-3, with 11 bases that match TRBD2. CDR3 length equals 16 residues. Germline CDR1 is SGHNT and CDR2 is YYREEE (reference sequence). Germline trimming cut 4 bases from V and 0 bases from J; bases unmatched to any gene: 4. The full variable domain, with the rest looked up from reference TRBV5-4 and TRBJ2-3, is ETGVTQSPTHLIKTRGQQVTLRCSSQSGHNTVSWYQQALGQGPQFIFQYYREEENGRGNFPPRFSGLQFPNYSSELNVNALELDDSALYLCASSRRLAGSTDTQYFGPGTRLTVL.